These 19 T cell receptor beta chains were all obtained from the same sample, sequenced in a study of Graves' ophthalmopathy and Graves' hyperthyroidism. RNA transcripts yielded amplified TCR beta CDR3 regions. The first-round RT-PCR employed HTBI primers together with the Qiagen OneStep RT-PCR kit. A multiplex PCR was then performed as the second round. TCRdb ran MiXCR on the multiplex PCR reads and lists one entry per CDR3 protein. The sample contains approximately 460,000 distinct CDR3 sequences, approximately 14% of which appear only once. Sequencing used blood. Every receptor here comes from a woman between 25 and 40 years old with Graves' ophthalmopathy.

This clonotype was seen repeatedly, ten times or more. The rearrangement joins TRBV7-9 to TRBJ2-5, with 11 positions matching TRBD2. The CDR3 sequence is 14 residues long. The germline CDR1 and CDR2 sequences are SEHNR and FQNEAQ (reference sequence). The junction had 9 bases not matched to a gene; V was cut back by 10 bases and J by 5 bases. CDR3 nucleotides: TGTGCCACCGGAAGACTAGCGGGAACCGAGACCCAGTACTTC. Its translation is CATGRLAGTETQYF.

The chain employs TRBV19 and TRBJ1-1; possible D gene TRBD1, 6 bases. Germline V gene sequence: CDR1 LNHDA, CDR2 SQIVND (reference sequence). Trimming stripped 5 bases from V and 10 bases from J, with 17 bases between. CDR3 length: 13 residues. This CDR3 is CASSDEWGAGAFF. CDR3 coding DNA: TGTGCCAGTAGTGACGAGTGGGGGGCCGGAGCTTTCTTT.

In regard to this clonotype: This may be a read error: a much more frequent sequence differs by one nucleotide. This chain joins TRBV14 and TRBJ1-1; tentative D call: TRBD1 (5 bases). The length of the CDR3 is 13 residues. CDR1 and CDR2 from the germline V gene are SGHDN and FVKESK. CDR3 sequence reads: CDSSQERRGEAFF. DNA of the CDR3: TGTGACAGCAGCCAAGAACGAAGGGGTGAAGCTTTCTTT.

This clonotype was seen ten or more times. The missing conserved phenylalanine or tryptophan at the end of this CDR3 makes a read error likely. The chain uses TRBV6-5 and TRBJ1-1; 7 positions agree with TRBD1. Per the germline V gene, CDR1 is MNHEY and CDR2 is SVGAGI. V trimming: 5 bases; J trimming: 1 base; junction bases outside the gene matches: 4. This CDR3 is 14 amino acids long. CDR3 amino acids: CASSNRGTNTEAFL. For the CDR3, the DNA is TGTGCCAGCAGTAACAGGGGCACGAACACTGAAGCTTTCCTT.

This clonotype showed up many times. The rearrangement uses TRBV7-8 and TRBJ2-7; D might be TRBD1 or TRBD2, each matching 5 bases. Germline V gene lookup returns CDR1 SGHVS and CDR2 FQNEAQ. The CDR3 contains 14 residues. The V and J ends lost 10 bases and 6 bases respectively, with 22 bases between them. Here the CDR3 reads CANQNRDEQREQYF. The CDR3, as DNA: TGTGCCAACCAAAACCGGGACGAACAACGCGAGCAGTACTTC.

A single count supports this clonotype. This sequence joins TRBV19 and TRBJ2-7; 9 positions agree with TRBD1. Germline values: CDR1 LNHDA, CDR2 SQIVND (reference sequence). Unmatched junction bases numbered 7, after V lost 3 bases and J lost 4 bases. The CDR3 extends over 15 amino acids. The DNA for the CDR3 is TGTGCCAGTAGTATGACCGGGACAGGGATTTACGAGCAGTACTTC. Amino acid sequence: CASSMTGTGIYEQYF.

This clonotype was seen at least ten times. The chain has TRBV28 and TRBJ2-5; D is perhaps TRBD1 or TRBD2 (5 bases each). With 4 bases removed from V and 5 bases from J, the gap between germline ends came to 20 bases. CDR3 length: 16 amino acids. Germline lookup yields CDR1 MDHEN and CDR2 SYDVKM. The CDR3 DNA reads as TGTGCCAGCAGTTCCGGGACCGAAGAAACCCGGGAGACCCAGTACTTC. This sequence encodes CASSSGTEETRETQYF.

This clonotype was seen repeatedly, ten times or more. In DNA form, the CDR3 reads TGTGCCAGCTGTAGCGGATTCTCCTACGAGCAGTACTTC. Amino acid sequence: CASCSGFSYEQYF. This chain joins TRBV12-3 or TRBV12-4 and TRBJ2-7, with a possible D match to TRBD2 (6 bases). Trimming stripped 8 bases from V and 0 bases from J, with 11 bases between. The CDR3 contains 13 residues.

This clonotype was counted at least ten times. V is TRBV20-1 and J is TRBJ1-2; 10 nucleotides match TRBD1. Germline values: CDR1 DFQATT, CDR2 SNEGSKA (reference sequence). This CDR3 comprises 15 residues. Trimming took 5 bases from V and 8 from J; bases not matched to a gene: 14. CDR3 coding DNA: TGCAGTGCTGGGGACAGGGGACAGATCTTTTTGGGCTACACCTTC. Translation gives CSAGDRGQIFLGYTF.

This clonotype was seen repeatedly, ten times or more. The chain employs TRBV6-1 and TRBJ1-1; D may be TRBD1 (5 bases). CDR3 length: 13 residues. Deletions cut 1 base from V and 10 bases from J, with 13 bases between. Germline values: CDR1 MNHNS, CDR2 SASEGT. The CDR3: CASSEDRSGRAFF. DNA of the CDR3: TGTGCCAGCAGTGAAGACAGGTCCGGGAGAGCTTTCTTT.

This clonotype was observed at least ten times. This sequence joins TRBV18 and TRBJ2-2; D not certain. Germline values: CDR1 KGHSH, CDR2 LQKENI. V was trimmed by 6 bases and J by 1 base, leaving 9 bases between them. The CDR3 has 14 residues. The CDR3 DNA reads TGTGCCAGCTCGCCAAATCTGAACACCGGGGAGCTGTTTTTT. Encoded protein: CASSPNLNTGELFF.

This clonotype was found many times. V usage is TRBV6-4 and J usage is TRBJ2-7; TRBD2 agrees at 9 bases. Per the germline V gene, CDR1 is MRHNA and CDR2 is SNTAGT. The CDR3 totals 14 residues. Trimming removed 3 bases from V and 5 bases from J; junction bases left unmatched: 5. The CDR3 is CASSEAGGSNEQYF. The CDR3 coding sequence is TGTGCCAGCAGTGAAGCGGGGGGTTCGAACGAGCAGTACTTC.

This clonotype was seen repeatedly, ten times or more. The chain combines TRBV20-1 with TRBJ2-7, with 7 bases identical to TRBD2. The CDR3 totals 14 residues. CDR1 is DFQATT, CDR2 SNEGSKA, per germline (reference sequence). V gave up 5 bases and J gave up 2 bases; unmatched junction bases: 9. In DNA, the CDR3 is TGCAGTGCTGGGGAGGGACCGGAGCCCTACGAGCAGTACTTC. It translates to CSAGEGPEPYEQYF.

The table lists this clonotype with many counts. The rearrangement joins TRBV30 to TRBJ1-1; the D is unclear. CDR3 length: 13 amino acids. Germline V lookup: CDR1 GTSNPN, CDR2 SVGIG (reference sequence). Trimming took 3 bases from V and 1 from J, leaving 9 bases between them. CDR3 sequence: CAWSAGPNTEAFF. The CDR3 nucleotides are TGTGCCTGGAGCGCGGGCCCGAACACTGAAGCTTTCTTT.

This clonotype was detected ten times or more. V usage is TRBV6-1 and J usage is TRBJ1-2; D ambiguous. This CDR3 has 14 residues. Looked up from germline, CDR1 is MNHNS and CDR2 is SASEGT. V lost 3 bases to trimming and J lost 2 bases, with 10 bases between them. CDR3 sequence reads: CASSETRKNYGYTF. In DNA form, the CDR3 reads TGTGCCAGCAGTGAGACCCGGAAAAACTATGGCTACACCTTC.

This clonotype was seen many times. The V call is TRBV5-1, the J call TRBJ1-1, with D tentatively TRBD1 (6 bases). The length of the CDR3 is 14 residues. Between the trimmed V and J ends, which lost 3 bases and 6 bases, there was a span of 15 bases. The germline V gene encodes CDR1 SGHRS and CDR2 YFSETQ. In DNA form, the CDR3 reads TGCGCCAGCAGCTGGGACACGAAGGACGCTGAAGCTTTCTTT. Encoded protein: CASSWDTKDAEAFF.

This clonotype has ten or more counts. The chain employs TRBV28 and TRBJ1-6; D gene ambiguous. The V gene's germline CDR1 is MDHEN and CDR2 SYDVKM. The CDR3 covers 18 residues. Trimming took off 5 bases at V and 9 bases at J, with 26 bases between the two ends. CDR3 nucleotide sequence: TGTGCCAGCAGTCTGGGTGGCTTCTCTAGATCGCCCATTTCACCCCTCCACTTT. Translating gives CASSLGGFSRSPISPLHF.

A few counts support this clonotype. The chain links TRBV19 to TRBJ2-7; perhaps D is TRBD1 or TRBD2 (7 bases each). The CDR3 is made up of 15 amino acids. V was shortened by 6 bases and J by 0 bases, with 15 bases between the two germline ends. CDR1 is LNHDA, CDR2 SQIVND, per germline (reference sequence). The CDR3, as DNA: TGTGCCAGTAGCCAGCCAGGGGGGGGCTCCTACGAGCAGTACTTC. Translating it yields CASSQPGGGSYEQYF.

This clonotype turned up a few times. The rearrangement joins TRBV9 to TRBJ1-5; 8 bases are a match to TRBD1. The germline V gene encodes CDR1 SGDLS and CDR2 YYNGEE. Trimming cost V 5 bases and J 2 bases; bases outside gene matches: 6. The CDR3 extends over 15 amino acids. CDR3 in DNA: TGTGCCAGCAGTCAGACAGGGGCCCGCAATCAGCCCCAGCATTTT. Its translation: CASSQTGARNQPQHF.